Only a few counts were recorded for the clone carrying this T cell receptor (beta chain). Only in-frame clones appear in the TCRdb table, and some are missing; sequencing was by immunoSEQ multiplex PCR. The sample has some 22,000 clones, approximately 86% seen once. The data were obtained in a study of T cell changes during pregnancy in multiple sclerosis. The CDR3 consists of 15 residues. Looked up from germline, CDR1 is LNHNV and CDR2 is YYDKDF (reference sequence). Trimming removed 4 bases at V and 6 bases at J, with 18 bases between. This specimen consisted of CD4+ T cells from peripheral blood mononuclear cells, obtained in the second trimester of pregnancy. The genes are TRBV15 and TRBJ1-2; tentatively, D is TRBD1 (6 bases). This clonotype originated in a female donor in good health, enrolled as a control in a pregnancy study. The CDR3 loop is CATSTWTAVKNGYTF. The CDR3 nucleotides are TGTGCCACCAGCACTTGGACAGCGGTGAAGAATGGCTACACCTTC.